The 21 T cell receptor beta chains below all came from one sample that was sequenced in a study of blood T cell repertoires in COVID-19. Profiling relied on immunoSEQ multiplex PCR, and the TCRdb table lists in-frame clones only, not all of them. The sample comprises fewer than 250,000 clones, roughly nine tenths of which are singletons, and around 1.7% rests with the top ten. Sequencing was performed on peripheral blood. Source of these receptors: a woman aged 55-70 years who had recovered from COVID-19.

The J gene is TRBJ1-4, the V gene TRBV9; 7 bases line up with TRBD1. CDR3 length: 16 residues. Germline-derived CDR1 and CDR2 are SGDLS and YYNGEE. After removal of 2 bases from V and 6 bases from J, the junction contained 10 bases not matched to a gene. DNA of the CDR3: TGTGCCAGCAGCGTGGCCCTTACAGGGGAGCATGAAAAACTGTTTTTT. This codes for CASSVALTGEHEKLFF. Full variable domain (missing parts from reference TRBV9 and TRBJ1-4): DSGVTQTPKHLITATGQRVTLRCSPRSGDLSVYWYQQSLDQGLQFLIQYYNGEERAKGNILERFSAQQFPDLHSELNLSSLELGDSALYFCASSVALTGEHEKLFFGSGTQLSVL.

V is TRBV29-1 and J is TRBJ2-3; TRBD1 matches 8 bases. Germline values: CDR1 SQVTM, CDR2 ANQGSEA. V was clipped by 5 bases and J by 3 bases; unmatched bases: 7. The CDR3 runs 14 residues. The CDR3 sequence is CSVPGGAGTDTQYF. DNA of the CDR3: TGCAGCGTTCCAGGGGGCGCCGGGACAGATACGCAGTATTTT.

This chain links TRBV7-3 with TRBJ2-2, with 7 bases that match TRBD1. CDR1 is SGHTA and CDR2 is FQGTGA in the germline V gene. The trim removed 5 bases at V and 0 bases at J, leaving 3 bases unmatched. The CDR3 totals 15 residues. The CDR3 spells CASSAQGPNTGELFF. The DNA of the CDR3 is TGTGCCAGCAGCGCACAGGGGCCGAACACCGGGGAGCTGTTTTTT. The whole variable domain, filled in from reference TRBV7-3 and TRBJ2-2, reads GAGVSQTPSNKVTEKGKYVELRCDPISGHTALYWYRQSLGQGPEFLIYFQGTGAADDSGLPNDRFFAVRPEGSVSTLKIQRTERGDSAVYLCASSAQGPNTGELFFGEGSRLTVL.

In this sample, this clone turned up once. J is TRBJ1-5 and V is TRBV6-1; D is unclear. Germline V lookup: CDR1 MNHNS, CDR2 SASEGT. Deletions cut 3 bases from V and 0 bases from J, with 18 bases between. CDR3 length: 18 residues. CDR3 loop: CASSDERPGVYSNQPQHF. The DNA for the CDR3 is TGTGCCAGCAGTGACGAAAGACCGGGAGTGTATAGCAATCAGCCCCAGCATTTT.

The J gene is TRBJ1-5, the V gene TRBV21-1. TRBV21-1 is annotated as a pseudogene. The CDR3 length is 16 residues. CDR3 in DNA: TGTGCCAGCCGTGCCCTTGTAAGACGGAGTAATCAGCCCCAGCATTTT. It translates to CASRALVRRSNQPQHF.

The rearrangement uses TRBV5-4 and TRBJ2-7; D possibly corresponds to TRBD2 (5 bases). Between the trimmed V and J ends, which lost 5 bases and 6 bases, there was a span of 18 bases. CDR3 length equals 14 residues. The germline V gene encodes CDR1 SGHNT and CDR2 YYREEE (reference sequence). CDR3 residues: CASSSGINELEQYF. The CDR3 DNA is TGTGCCAGCAGTTCGGGAATCAATGAGCTCGAGCAGTACTTC.

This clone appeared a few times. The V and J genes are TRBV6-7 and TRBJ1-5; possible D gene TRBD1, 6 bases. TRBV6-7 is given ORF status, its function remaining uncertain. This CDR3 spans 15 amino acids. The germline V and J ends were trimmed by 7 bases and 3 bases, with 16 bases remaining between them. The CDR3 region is CASTAPGAHNQPQHF. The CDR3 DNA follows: TGTGCCAGCACCGCGCCAGGGGCCCACAATCAGCCCCAGCATTTT.

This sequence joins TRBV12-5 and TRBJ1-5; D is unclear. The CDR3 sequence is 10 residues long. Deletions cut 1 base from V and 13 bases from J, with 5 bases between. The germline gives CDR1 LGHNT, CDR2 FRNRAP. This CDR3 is CASGLAGQHF. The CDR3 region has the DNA TGTGCTAGTGGTTTGGCGGGACAGCATTTT.

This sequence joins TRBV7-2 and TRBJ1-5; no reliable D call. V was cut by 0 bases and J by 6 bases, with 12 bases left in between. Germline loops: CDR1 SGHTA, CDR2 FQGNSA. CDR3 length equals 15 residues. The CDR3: CASSLAVAESQPQHF. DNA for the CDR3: TGTGCCAGCAGCTTAGCCGTAGCCGAGAGTCAGCCCCAGCATTTT.

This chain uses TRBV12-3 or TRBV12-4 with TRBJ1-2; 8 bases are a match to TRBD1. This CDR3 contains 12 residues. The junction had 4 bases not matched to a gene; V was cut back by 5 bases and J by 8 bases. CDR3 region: CASSRTGLGYTF. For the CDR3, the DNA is TGTGCCAGCAGTCGGACAGGGTTGGGCTACACCTTC.

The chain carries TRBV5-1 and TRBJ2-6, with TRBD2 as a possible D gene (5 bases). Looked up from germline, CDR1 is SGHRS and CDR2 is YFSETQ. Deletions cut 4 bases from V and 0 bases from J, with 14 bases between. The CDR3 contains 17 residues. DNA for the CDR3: TGCGCCAGCAGCCGGGCCGGACGGGGCTCTGGGGCCAACGTCCTGACTTTC. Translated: CASSRAGRGSGANVLTF.

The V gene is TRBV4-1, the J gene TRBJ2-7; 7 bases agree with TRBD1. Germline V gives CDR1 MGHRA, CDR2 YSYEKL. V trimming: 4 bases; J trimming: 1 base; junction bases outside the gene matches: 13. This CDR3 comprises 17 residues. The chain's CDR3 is CASSPILRGLTSYEQYF. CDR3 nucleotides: TGCGCCAGCAGCCCAATCCTTAGGGGGCTGACGTCCTACGAGCAGTACTTC.

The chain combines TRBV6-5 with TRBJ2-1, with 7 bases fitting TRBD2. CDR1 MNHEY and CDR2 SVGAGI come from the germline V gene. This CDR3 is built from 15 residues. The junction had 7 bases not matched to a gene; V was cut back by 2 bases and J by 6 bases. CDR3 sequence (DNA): TGTGCCAGCAGTTACGAGGGAGGGACCCTCAATGAGCAGTTCTTC. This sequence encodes CASSYEGGTLNEQFF.

CDR3 in DNA: TGTGCCAGCAGCTCGGGAGGGACACCGATCTACGAGCAGTACTTC. It translates to CASSSGGTPIYEQYF. This chain links TRBV7-6 with TRBJ2-7; 8 bases align to TRBD2. V was pared by 4 bases and J by 3 bases, with 8 bases of the junction left unmatched. The CDR3 consists of 15 residues. Germline V gives CDR1 SGHVS, CDR2 FNYEAQ.

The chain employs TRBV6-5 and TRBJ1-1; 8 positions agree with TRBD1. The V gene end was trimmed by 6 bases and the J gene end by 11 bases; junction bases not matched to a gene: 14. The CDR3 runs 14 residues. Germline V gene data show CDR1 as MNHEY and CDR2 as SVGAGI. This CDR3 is CASSPTPGGAGAFF. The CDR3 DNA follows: TGTGCCAGCAGCCCAACCCCAGGGGGCGCGGGGGCTTTCTTT.

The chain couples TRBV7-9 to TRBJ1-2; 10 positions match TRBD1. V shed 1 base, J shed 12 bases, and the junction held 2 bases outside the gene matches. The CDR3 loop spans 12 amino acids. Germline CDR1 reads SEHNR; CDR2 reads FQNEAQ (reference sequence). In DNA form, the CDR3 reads TGTGCCAGCAGCTTAGACGGGACAGGGGACACCTTC. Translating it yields CASSLDGTGDTF.

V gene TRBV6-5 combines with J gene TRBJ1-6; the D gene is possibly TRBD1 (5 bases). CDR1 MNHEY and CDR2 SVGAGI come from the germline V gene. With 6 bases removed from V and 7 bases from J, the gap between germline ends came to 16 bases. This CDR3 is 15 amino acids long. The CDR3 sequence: CASRRGNYENSPLHF. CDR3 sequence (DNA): TGTGCCAGCAGGCGGGGGAACTATGAGAATTCACCCCTCCACTTT.

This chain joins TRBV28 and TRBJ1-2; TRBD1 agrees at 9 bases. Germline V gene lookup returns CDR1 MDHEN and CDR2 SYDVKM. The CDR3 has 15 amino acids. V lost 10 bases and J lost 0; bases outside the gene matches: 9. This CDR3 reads CATKTRQGANYGYTF. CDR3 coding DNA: TGTGCCACCAAGACTCGACAGGGGGCTAACTATGGCTACACCTTC.

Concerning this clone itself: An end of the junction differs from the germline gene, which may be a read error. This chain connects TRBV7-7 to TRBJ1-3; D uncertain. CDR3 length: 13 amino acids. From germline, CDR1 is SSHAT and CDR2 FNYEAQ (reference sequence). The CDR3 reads CASSSSPGNTIYF. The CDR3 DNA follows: TGTGCTAGCAGCTCCTCTCCCGGAAACACCATATATTTT.

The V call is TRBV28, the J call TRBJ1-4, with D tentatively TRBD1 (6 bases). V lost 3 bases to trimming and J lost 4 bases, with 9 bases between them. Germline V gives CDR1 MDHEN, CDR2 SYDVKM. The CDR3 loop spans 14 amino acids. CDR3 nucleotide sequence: TGTGCCAGCAGTTTTCCGGGACATAATGAAAAACTGTTTTTT. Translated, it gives CASSFPGHNEKLFF. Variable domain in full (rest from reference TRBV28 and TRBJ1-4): DVKVTQSSRYLVKRTGEKVFLECVQDMDHENMFWYRQDPGLGLRLIYFSYDVKMKEKGDIPEGYSVSREKKERFSLILESASTNQTSMYLCASSFPGHNEKLFFGSGTQLSVL.

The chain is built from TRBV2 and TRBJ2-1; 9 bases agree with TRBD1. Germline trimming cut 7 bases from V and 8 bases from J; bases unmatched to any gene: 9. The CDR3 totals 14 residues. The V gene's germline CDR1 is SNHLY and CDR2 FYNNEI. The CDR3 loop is CASNGQGWVDEQFF. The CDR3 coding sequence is TGTGCCAGCAACGGACAGGGGTGGGTGGATGAGCAGTTCTTC.